This TCR beta chain was obtained from a study of cytomegalovirus exposure and HLA in healthy donors. Study-level results: Previously analyzed data showed that most TCR beta V segments were productive at a frequency of about 90% or about 30%. It emerged from a later analysis that several of the most significant clusters appeared to be linked to common viral pathogens. Later analysis identified a missense DCLRE1C variant that was linked to TCR beta V- and J-gene trimming.

It was with 60 Vbeta and 13 Jbeta primers that the PCR ran. Only in-frame clones appear in the TCRdb table, and some are missing; sequencing was by immunoSEQ multiplex PCR. The profile shows roughly 130,000 clones, 74% of them singletons. With respect to this clone: Its antigen is currently unknown.

V was clipped by 0 bases and J by 7 bases; unmatched bases: 6. Germline-derived CDR1 and CDR2 are LGHNA and YNFKEQ. The CDR3 has 14 amino acids. All the people who gave samples were healthy bone marrow donors. Sample: PBMCs. The chain joins TRBV4-2 to TRBJ2-7, with 7 bases aligning to TRBD2. The TCR sequence derives from a woman between 45 and 65 years old in good health and CMV-seropositive. CDR3 region: CASSQEAGSREQYF. The CDR3 DNA is TGTGCCAGCAGCCAAGAAGCGGGGTCTAGGGAGCAGTACTTC.